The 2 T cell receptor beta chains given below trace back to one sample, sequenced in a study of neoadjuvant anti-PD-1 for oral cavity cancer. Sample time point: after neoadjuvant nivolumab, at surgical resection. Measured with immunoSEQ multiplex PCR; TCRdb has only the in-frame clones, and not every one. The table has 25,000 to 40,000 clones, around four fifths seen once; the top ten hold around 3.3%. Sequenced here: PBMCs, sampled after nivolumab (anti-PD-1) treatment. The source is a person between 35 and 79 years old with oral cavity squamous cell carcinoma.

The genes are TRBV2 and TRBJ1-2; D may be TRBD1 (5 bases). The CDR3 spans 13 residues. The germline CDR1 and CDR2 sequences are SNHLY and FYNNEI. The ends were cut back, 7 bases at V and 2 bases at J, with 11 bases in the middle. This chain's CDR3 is CASTPGPNYGYTF. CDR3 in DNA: TGTGCCAGCACCCCGGGACCAAACTATGGCTACACCTTC.

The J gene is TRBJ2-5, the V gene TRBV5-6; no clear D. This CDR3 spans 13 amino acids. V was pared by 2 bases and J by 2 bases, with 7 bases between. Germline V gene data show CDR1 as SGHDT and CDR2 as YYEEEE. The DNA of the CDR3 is TGTGCCAGCAGCTTCCGCGTACAAGAGACCCAGTACTTC. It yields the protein CASSFRVQETQYF.